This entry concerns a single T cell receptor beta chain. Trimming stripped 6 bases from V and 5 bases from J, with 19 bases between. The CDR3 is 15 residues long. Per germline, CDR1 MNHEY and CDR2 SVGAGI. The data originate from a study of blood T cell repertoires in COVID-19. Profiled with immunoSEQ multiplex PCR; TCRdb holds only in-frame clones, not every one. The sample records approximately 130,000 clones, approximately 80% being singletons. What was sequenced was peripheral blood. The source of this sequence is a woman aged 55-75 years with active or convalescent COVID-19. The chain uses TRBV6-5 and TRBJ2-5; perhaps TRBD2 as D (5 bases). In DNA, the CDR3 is TGTGCCAGCAGAATATCCGGGGATGGGTTGGAGACCCAGTACTTC. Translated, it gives CASRISGDGLETQYF.